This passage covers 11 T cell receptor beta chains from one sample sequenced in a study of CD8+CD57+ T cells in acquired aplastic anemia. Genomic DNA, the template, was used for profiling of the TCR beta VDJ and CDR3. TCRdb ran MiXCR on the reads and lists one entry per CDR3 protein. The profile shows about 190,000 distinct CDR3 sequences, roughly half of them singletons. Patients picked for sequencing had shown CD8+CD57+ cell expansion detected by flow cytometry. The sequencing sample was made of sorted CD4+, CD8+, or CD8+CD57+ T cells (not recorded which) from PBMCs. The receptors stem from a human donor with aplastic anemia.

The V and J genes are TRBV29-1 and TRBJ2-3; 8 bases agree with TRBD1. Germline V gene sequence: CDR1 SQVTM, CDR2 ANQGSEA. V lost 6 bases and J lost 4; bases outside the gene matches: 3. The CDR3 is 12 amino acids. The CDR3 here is CSVGQGADTQYF. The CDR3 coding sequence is TGCAGCGTAGGACAGGGAGCAGATACGCAGTATTTT.

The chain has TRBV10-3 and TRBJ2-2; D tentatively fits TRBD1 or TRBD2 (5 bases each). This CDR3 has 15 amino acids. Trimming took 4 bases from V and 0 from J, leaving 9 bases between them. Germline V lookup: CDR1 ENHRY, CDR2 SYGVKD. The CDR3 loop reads CAISGGNSNTGELFF. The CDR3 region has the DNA TGTGCCATCAGTGGGGGGAATTCGAACACCGGGGAGCTGTTTTTT.

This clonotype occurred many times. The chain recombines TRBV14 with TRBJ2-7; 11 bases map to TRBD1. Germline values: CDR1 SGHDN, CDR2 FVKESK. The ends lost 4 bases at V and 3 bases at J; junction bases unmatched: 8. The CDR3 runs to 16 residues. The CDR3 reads CASSRTWTGGFYEQYF. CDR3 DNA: TGTGCCAGCAGCCGAACCTGGACAGGGGGCTTCTACGAGCAGTACTTC.

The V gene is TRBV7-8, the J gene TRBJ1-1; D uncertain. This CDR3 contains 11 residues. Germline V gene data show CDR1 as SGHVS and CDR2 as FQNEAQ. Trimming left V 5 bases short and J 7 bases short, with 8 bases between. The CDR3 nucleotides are TGTGCCAGCAGCATCAGAGGTGAAGCTTTCTTT. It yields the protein CASSIRGEAFF.

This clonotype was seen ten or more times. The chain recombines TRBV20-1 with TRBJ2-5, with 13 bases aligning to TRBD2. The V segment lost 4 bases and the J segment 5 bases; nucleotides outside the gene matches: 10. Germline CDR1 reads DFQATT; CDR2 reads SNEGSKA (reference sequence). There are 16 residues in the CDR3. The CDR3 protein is CSATGTSGDSRETQYF. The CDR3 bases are TGCAGTGCTACCGGGACTAGCGGGGATAGCCGGGAGACCCAGTACTTC.

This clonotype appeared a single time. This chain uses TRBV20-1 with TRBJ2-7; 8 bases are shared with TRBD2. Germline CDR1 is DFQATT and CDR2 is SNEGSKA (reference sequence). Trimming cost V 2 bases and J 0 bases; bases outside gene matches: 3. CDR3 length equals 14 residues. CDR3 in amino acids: CSARSSGISYEQYF. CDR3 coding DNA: TGCAGTGCTAGAAGTAGCGGGATCTCCTACGAGCAGTACTTC.

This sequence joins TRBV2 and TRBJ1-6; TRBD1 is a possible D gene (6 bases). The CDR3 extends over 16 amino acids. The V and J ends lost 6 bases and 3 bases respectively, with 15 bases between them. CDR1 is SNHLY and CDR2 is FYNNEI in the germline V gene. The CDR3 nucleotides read TGTGCCAGCAGGGACAGCCCGACCTTCTATAATTCACCCCTCCACTTT. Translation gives CASRDSPTFYNSPLHF.

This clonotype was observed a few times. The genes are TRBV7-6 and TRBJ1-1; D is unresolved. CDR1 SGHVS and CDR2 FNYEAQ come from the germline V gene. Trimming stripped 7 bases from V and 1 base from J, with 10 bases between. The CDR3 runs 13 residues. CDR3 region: CASTVRPNTEAFF. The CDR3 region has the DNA TGTGCCAGCACCGTTAGGCCGAACACTGAAGCTTTCTTT.

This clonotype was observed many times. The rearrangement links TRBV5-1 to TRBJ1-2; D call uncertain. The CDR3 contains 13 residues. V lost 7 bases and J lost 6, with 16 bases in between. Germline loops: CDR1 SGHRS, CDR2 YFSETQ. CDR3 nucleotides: TGCGCCAGCCGGGTTCGAAGGGTCGATGGCTACACCTTC. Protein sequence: CASRVRRVDGYTF.

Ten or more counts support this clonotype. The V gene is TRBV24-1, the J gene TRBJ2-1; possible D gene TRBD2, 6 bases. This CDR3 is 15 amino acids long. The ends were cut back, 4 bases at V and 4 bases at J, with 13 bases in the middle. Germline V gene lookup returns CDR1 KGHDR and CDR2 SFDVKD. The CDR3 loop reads CATSELSGGYNEQFF. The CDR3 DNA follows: TGTGCCACCAGTGAACTTAGCGGAGGTTACAATGAGCAGTTCTTC.

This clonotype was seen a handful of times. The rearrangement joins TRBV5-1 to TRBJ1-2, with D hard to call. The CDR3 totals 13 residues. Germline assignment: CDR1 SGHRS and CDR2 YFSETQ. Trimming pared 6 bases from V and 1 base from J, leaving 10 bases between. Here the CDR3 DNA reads TGCGCCAGCACACGGGCTTTTAACTATGGCTACACCTTC. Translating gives CASTRAFNYGYTF.